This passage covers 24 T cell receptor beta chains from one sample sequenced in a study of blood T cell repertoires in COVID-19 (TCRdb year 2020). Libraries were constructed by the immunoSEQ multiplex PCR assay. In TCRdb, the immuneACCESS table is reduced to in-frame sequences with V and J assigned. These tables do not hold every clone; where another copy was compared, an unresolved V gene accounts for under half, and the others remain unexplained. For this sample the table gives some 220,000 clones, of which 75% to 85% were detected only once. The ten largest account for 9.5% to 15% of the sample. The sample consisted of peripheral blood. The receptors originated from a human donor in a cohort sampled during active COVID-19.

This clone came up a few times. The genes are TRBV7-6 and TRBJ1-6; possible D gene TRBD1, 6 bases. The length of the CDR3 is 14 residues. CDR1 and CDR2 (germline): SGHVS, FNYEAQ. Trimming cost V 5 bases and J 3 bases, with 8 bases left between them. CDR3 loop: CASSRDNYNSPLHF. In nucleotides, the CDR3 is TGTGCCAGCAGCCGGGACAACTATAATTCACCCCTCCACTTT.

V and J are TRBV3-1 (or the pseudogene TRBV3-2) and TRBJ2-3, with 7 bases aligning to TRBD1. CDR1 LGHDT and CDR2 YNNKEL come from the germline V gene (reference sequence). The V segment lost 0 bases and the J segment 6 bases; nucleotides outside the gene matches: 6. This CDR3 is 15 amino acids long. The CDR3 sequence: CASSQDAEGGDTQYF. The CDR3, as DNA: TGTGCCAGCAGCCAAGATGCTGAAGGGGGCGATACGCAGTATTTT.

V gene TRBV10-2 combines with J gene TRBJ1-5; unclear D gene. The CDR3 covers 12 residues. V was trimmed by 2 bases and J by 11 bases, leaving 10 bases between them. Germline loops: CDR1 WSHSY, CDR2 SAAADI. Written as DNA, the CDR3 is TGCGCCAGCAGTGAGCGCCGAGGGACCCAGCATTTT. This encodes CASSERRGTQHF.

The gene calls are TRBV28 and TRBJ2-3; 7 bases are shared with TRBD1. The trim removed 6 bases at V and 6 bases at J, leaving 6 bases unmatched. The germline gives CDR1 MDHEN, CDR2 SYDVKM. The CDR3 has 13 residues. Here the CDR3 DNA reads TGTGCCAGCAGGGCTACAGGGGTTGATACGCAGTATTTT. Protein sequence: CASRATGVDTQYF.

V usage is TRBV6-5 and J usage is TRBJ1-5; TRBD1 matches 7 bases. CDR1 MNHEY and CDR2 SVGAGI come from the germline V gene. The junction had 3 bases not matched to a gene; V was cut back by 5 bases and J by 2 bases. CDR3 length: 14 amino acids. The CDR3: CASSLTGGNQPQHF. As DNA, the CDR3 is TGTGCCAGCAGTCTAACAGGGGGCAATCAGCCCCAGCATTTT.

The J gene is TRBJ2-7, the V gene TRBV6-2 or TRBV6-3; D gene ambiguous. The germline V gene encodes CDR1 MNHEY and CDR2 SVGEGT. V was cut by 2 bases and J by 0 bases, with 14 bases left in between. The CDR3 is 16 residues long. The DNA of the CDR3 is TGTGCCAGCAGTTACATCGAGCGAGACCTCTCCTACGAGCAGTACTTC. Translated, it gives CASSYIERDLSYEQYF.

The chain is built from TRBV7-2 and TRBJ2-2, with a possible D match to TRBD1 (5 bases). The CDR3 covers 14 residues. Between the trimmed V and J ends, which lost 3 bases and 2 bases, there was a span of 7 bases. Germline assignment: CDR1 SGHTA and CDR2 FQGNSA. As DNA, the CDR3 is TGTGCCAGCAGCTTCGACAGTAACACCGGGGAGCTGTTTTTT. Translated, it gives CASSFDSNTGELFF.

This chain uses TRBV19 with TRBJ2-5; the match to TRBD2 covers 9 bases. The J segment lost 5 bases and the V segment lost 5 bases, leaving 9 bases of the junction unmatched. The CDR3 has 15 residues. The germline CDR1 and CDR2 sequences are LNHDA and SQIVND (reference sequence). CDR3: CASSRLAATMETQYF. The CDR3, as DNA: TGTGCCAGTAGTCGACTAGCGGCCACGATGGAGACCCAGTACTTC.

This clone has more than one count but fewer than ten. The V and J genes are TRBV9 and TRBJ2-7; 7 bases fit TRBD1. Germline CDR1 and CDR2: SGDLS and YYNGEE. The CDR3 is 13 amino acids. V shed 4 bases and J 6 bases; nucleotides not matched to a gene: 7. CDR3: CASSKDRAGEQYF. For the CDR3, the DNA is TGTGCCAGCAGCAAAGACAGGGCCGGCGAGCAGTACTTC. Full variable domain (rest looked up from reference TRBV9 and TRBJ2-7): DSGVTQTPKHLITATGQRVTLRCSPRSGDLSVYWYQQSLDQGLQFLIQYYNGEERAKGNILERFSAQQFPDLHSELNLSSLELGDSALYFCASSKDRAGEQYFGPGTRLTVT.

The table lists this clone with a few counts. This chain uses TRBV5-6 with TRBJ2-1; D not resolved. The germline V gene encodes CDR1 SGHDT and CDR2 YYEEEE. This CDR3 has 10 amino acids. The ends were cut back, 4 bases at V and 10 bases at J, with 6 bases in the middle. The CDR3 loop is CASSGTEQFF. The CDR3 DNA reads TGTGCCAGCAGCGGTACAGAGCAGTTCTTC.

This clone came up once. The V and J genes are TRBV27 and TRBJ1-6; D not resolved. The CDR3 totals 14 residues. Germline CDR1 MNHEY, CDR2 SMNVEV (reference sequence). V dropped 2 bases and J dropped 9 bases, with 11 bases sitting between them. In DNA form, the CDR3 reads TGTGCCAGCAGTTTAGTTCGGTCAAGTTCACCCCTCCACTTT. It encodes CASSLVRSSSPLHF.

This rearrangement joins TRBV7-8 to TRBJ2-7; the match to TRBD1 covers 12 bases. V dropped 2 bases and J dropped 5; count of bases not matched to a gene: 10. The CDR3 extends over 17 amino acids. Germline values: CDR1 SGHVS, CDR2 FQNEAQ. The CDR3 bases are TGTGCCAGCAGCTTAATCTCCGGGACAGGGGGCACGAACGAGCAGTACTTC. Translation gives CASSLISGTGGTNEQYF.

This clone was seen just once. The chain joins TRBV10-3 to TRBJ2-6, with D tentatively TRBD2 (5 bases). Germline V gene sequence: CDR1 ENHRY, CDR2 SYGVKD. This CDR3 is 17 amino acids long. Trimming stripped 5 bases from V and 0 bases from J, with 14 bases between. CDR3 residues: CAISPSGLVSGANVLTF. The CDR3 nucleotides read TGTGCCATCAGTCCATCCGGACTTGTCTCTGGGGCCAACGTCCTGACTTTC.

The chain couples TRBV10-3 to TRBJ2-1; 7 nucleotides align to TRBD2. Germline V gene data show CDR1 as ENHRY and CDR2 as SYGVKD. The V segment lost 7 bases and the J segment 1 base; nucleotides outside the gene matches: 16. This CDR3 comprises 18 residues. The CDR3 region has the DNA TGTGCCATCAAGGCTAGCGGAGACCGAAGTGGATCCTACAATGAGCAGTTCTTC. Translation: CAIKASGDRSGSYNEQFF.

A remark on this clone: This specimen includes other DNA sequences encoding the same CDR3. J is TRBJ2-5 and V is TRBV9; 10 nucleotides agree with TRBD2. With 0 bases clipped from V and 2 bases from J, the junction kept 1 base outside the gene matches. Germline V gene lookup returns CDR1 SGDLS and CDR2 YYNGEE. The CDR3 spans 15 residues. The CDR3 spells CASSVGTSGQETQYF. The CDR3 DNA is TGTGCCAGCAGCGTAGGGACTAGCGGTCAAGAGACCCAGTACTTC. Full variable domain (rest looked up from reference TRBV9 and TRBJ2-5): DSGVTQTPKHLITATGQRVTLRCSPRSGDLSVYWYQQSLDQGLQFLIQYYNGEERAKGNILERFSAQQFPDLHSELNLSSLELGDSALYFCASSVGTSGQETQYFGPGTRLLVL.

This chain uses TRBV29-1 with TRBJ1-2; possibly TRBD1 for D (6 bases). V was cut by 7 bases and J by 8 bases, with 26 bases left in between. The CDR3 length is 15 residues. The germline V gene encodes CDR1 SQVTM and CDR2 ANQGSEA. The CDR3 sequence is CSAYSTGPGEAGYTF. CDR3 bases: TGCAGCGCCTACTCGACAGGACCCGGGGAAGCCGGCTACACCTTC.

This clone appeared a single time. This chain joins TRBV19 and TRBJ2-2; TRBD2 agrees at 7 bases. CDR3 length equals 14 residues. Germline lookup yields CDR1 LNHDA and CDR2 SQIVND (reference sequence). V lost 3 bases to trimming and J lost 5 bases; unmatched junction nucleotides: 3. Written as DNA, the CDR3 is TGTGCCAGTAGTATGGGAGGGCGGACCGGGGAGCTGTTTTTT. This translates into CASSMGGRTGELFF. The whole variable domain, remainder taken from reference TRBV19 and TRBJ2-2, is DGGITQSPKYLFRKEGQNVTLSCEQNLNHDAMYWYRQDPGQGLRLIYYSQIVNDFQKGDIAEGYSVSREKKESFPLTVTSAQKNPTAFYLCASSMGGRTGELFFGEGSRLTVL.

The chain's CDR3 is CASSLGQVLYGYTF. The CDR3 nucleotides are TGTGCCAGCAGCTTGGGACAGGTCCTCTATGGCTACACCTTC. The rearrangement joins TRBV5-4 to TRBJ1-2; the D gene is possibly TRBD1 (6 bases). The CDR3 runs 14 residues. Trimming shortened V by 0 bases and J by 4 bases, and 10 bases separated the two germline ends. Germline lookup yields CDR1 SGHNT and CDR2 YYREEE (reference sequence). The full variable domain, with the rest looked up from reference TRBV5-4 and TRBJ1-2, is ETGVTQSPTHLIKTRGQQVTLRCSSQSGHNTVSWYQQALGQGPQFIFQYYREEENGRGNFPPRFSGLQFPNYSSELNVNALELDDSALYLCASSLGQVLYGYTFGSGTRLTVV.

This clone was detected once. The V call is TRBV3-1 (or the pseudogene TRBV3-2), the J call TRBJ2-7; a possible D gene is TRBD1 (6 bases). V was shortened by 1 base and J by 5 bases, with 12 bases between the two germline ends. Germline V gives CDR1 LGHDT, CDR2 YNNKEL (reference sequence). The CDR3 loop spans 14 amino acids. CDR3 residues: CASSQGGSGDEQYF. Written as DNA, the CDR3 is TGTGCCAGCAGCCAAGGGGGTTCAGGGGACGAGCAGTACTTC.

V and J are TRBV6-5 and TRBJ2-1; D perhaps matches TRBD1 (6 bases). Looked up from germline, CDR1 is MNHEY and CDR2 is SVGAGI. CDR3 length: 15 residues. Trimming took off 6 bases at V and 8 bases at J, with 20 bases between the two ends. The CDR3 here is CASRRGQGTSDEQFF. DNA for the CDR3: TGTGCCAGCAGGCGAGGGCAGGGGACGAGCGATGAGCAGTTCTTC.

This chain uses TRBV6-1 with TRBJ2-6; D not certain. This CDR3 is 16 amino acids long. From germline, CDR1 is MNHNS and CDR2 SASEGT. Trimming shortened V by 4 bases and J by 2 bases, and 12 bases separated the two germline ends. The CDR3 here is CASSATGPAGANVLTF. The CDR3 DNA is TGTGCCAGCAGTGCCACTGGGCCAGCTGGGGCCAACGTCCTGACTTTC.

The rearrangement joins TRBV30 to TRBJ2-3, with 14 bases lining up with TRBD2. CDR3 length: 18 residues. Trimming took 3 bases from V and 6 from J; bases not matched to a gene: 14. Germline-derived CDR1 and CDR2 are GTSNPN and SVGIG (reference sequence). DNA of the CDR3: TGTGCCTGGAGCGCTACCCCGACTAGCGGGGGGGCGGCGGATACGCAGTATTTT. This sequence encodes CAWSATPTSGGAADTQYF.

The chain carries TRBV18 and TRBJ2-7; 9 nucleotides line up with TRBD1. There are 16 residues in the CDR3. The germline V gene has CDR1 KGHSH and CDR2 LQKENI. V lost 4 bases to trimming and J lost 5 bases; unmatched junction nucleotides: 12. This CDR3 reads CASSLNSGTGRHEQYF. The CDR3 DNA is TGTGCCAGCTCACTTAACTCCGGGACAGGGAGGCACGAGCAGTACTTC.

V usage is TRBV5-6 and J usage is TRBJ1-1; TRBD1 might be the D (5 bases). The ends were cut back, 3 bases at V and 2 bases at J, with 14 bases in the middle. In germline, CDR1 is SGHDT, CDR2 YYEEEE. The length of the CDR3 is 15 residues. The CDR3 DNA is TGTGCCAGCAGCTCCGCGGGGGATATAAACACTGAAGCTTTCTTT. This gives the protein CASSSAGDINTEAFF.